This T cell receptor (beta chain) came from a study of patients and donors after allogeneic stem cell transplantation (dated by TCRdb to the early 2020s). Turning to this clonotype: The target of this receptor is not known. Per-base quality was not reported, and no clone a single base away is much larger than it.

Receptors were amplified or captured by RT-PCR. Instrument on record: NextSeq 550. TCRdb redid the processing of the public reads, applying fastp at Q25 and MiXCR, and retained in-frame beta chains. CDR3 protein sequences are deduplicated, and each keeps its most common genes and DNA. Counted in this sample were 800,000 to 1,000,000 distinct CDR3 sequences; roughly 18% of them appeared once. About 6% of the sample belongs to the ten largest clones. The germline V gene (reference sequence) gives CDR1 as MNHEY and CDR2 as SMNVEV. V is clipped by 3 bases and J by 3 bases, and the sequence between their germline boundaries is 14 bases long. Its CDR3 holds 15 amino acids, cysteine through phenylalanine. Only the CDR3 DNA stays, 45 bases, in frame from base 1.

The sequenced sample was blood, either unsorted or a sorted T cell fraction (not recorded which). The chain is made from TRBV27 and TRBJ1-1; confidence is insufficient to name the D gene. The origin of this receptor is a human donor who was either an allogeneic HSCT recipient or a stem cell or donor lymphocyte infusion donor (not recorded which). It is not recorded whose cells these are; they may come from a transplant donor. The CDR3 region reads CASSFHSTPDTEAFF. In nucleotide form, the sequence is TGTGCCAGCAGTTTCCACTCCACCCCGGACACTGAAGCTTTCTTT.